The rows below give T cell receptor beta chains drawn from one sample of a study of PD-L1 blockade in urothelial cancer. Using immunoSEQ multiplex PCR, the repertoire was profiled, and TCRdb retains in-frame clones only, with some absent. The sample has 30,000 to 45,000 clones; roughly 84% are singletons. Sequenced material: PBMCs, taken around atezolizumab (anti-PD-L1) treatment. The source is a man in his forties or fifties with urothelial cancer. Each CDR3 is given with its conserved first and last residue. D genes are given only for firm matches. Size values are once, few and many counts, or a class for expanded clones, and some rows have none.

V,J,size,D,DNA,CDR3
TRBV7-9,TRBJ2-7,NA,TRBD2,TGTGCCAGCAGCTTAGGGGGCTCGGGGGGAACCTACGAGCAGTACTTC,CASSLGGSGGTYEQYF
TRBV15,TRBJ1-1,NA,NA,TGTGCCACCAGCAGCCAGGGGTCTTCCACTGAAGCTTTCTTT,CATSSQGSSTEAFF
TRBV28,TRBJ1-2,NA,NA,TGTGCCAGCATCCCCCTCGGGGGGTCCTATGGCTACACCTTC,CASIPLGGSYGYTF
TRBV9,TRBJ2-2,NA,NA,TGTGCCAGCAGCGTGTCAGGCCCCGGGGAGCTGTTTTTT,CASSVSGPGELFF
TRBV30,TRBJ1-2,NA,NA,TGTGCCTGGAGTGTACTCGGGATTAACTATGGCTACACCTTC,CAWSVLGINYGYTF
TRBV6-1,TRBJ2-1,NA,NA,TGTGCCAGCAAACTATCATACAATGAGCAGTTCTTC,CASKLSYNEQFF
TRBV10-3,TRBJ2-5,NA,NA,TGTGCCACCTACGCCGGGTCGCAAGAGACCCAGTACTTC,CATYAGSQETQYF
TRBV25-1,TRBJ2-7,NA,TRBD2,TGTGCCAGCGCCATGGAACTAGCGGGATTGTACGAGCAGTACTTC,CASAMELAGLYEQYF
TRBV7-9,TRBJ2-7,NA,TRBD1,TGTGCCAGCAGCCTACCCGGACAGGTTCGCTCCTACGAGCAGTACTTC,CASSLPGQVRSYEQYF
TRBV6-4,TRBJ2-2,NA,NA,TGTGCCAGCAGTGAGATCGCAGGCGGGGAGCTGTTTTTT,CASSEIAGGELFF
TRBV10-3,TRBJ1-4,once,NA,TGTGCCATCAGTGAGGGGCAGGGTATTGAAAAACTGTTTTTT,CAISEGQGIEKLFF
TRBV28,TRBJ2-7,NA,TRBD2,TGTGCCAGCAGTCCCGGGTATGCGGGAGGACTCCAAGAGCAGTACTTC,CASSPGYAGGLQEQYF
TRBV5-1,TRBJ2-3,once,TRBD2,TGCGCCAGCAGCTTAACTAGCGTGACCGCAGATACGCAGTATTTT,CASSLTSVTADTQYF
TRBV6-5,TRBJ2-2,NA,TRBD2,TGTGCCAGCAGTTTAGTAAGCGGGAGGGCCGCCGGGGAGCTGTTTTTT,CASSLVSGRAAGELFF
TRBV28,TRBJ2-2,NA,NA,TGTGCCAGCACAGGGGCACCGCCGAACACCGGGGAGCTGTTTTTT,CASTGAPPNTGELFF
TRBV5-1,TRBJ2-7,NA,NA,TGCGCCAGCAGCTTGCCAAGTCCGGGCGAGCAGTACTTC,CASSLPSPGEQYF
TRBV4-1,TRBJ2-3,NA,TRBD2,TGCGCCAGCAGCCAAGCGAGACAGGTCCTCAGCGGGAGAGATACGCAGTATTTT,CASSQARQVLSGRDTQYF
TRBV19,TRBJ2-3,NA,NA,TGTGCCAGTAGTACCGCGGGGTCAAGCACAGATACGCAGTATTTT,CASSTAGSSTDTQYF
TRBV4-1,TRBJ2-2,NA,NA,TGCGCCAGCAGCCCGCTGCGAGCGGGCACCGGGGAGCTGTTTTTT,CASSPLRAGTGELFF
TRBV5-1,TRBJ2-7,NA,TRBD2,TGCGCCAGCAGCCCCGGGGGGGTCCTGGGGTACGAGCAGTACTTC,CASSPGGVLGYEQYF
TRBV4-1,TRBJ2-5,once,TRBD2,TGCGCCAGCAGCCGACTAGCGGGGGAGACCCAGTACTTC,CASSRLAGETQYF
TRBV5-5,TRBJ1-5,NA,TRBD1,TGTGCCAGCAGCTTGCTAGGGGGCAACAATCAGCCCCAGCATTTT,CASSLLGGNNQPQHF
TRBV5-6,TRBJ1-1,once,TRBD1,TGTGCCAGCAGCTTCCAACCCGGGACAGGGGGCGCGGTCTATGAAGCTTTCTTT,CASSFQPGTGGAVYEAFF
TRBV7-9,TRBJ2-3,NA,TRBD1,TGTGCCAGCAGCCCTTGGACAGGGTCACGCACAGATACGCAGTATTTT,CASSPWTGSRTDTQYF
TRBV20-1,TRBJ2-3,once,TRBD2,TGCAGTGCTTGGGACTACACGCAGTATTTT,CSAWDYTQYF
TRBV18,TRBJ1-1,NA,NA,TGTGCCAGCTCTCCGACAGAGTACACTGAAGCTTTCTTT,CASSPTEYTEAFF
TRBV27,TRBJ2-7,NA,TRBD2,TGTGCCAGCAGTCCAAAGCCGGGACTAGCGGGAGTGTACTACGAGCAGTACTTC,CASSPKPGLAGVYYEQYF
TRBV4-1,TRBJ2-3,NA,TRBD2,TGCGCCAGCAGCCACGATCCTACTAGCGGGAAGTATTTT,CASSHDPTSGKYF
TRBV25-1,TRBJ2-7,NA,NA,TGTGCCAGCAGTGAAAGGGACACGGGGGAGCAGTACTTC,CASSERDTGEQYF
TRBV10-3,TRBJ2-7,once,TRBD1,TGTGCCATCACCTCAGGAGGGACAGGTTACGAGCAGTACTTC,CAITSGGTGYEQYF
TRBV30,TRBJ2-7,NA,NA,TGTGCCTGGAGTTATCGGGGTAGCGGCGAGCAGTACTTC,CAWSYRGSGEQYF
TRBV7-5,TRBJ1-5,NA,NA,TGTGCCAGAAGCTTAGACCGGACAGGGGAGAATCAGCCCCAGCATTTT,CARSLDRTGENQPQHF
TRBV19,TRBJ2-1,NA,TRBD2,TGTGCCAGTAGTATCTTGGCAGAAGGGGCGGGAGGGCCCGATGAGCAGTTCTTC,CASSILAEGAGGPDEQFF
TRBV28,TRBJ2-5,NA,NA,TGTGCCCTGGGGCACCCCCAAGAGACCCAGTACTTC,CALGHPQETQYF
TRBV7-2,TRBJ2-5,NA,NA,TGTGCCAGCAGCTTAGAGCCAAAAGAGACCCAGTACTTC,CASSLEPKETQYF
TRBV19,TRBJ1-3,few,TRBD1,TGTGCCAGTAGTTTACAGGGGATCTCTGGAAACACCATATATTTT,CASSLQGISGNTIYF
TRBV11-2,TRBJ2-1,once,TRBD2,TGTGCCAGCAGCTCCTCAGAATCGGGAGGCTCCTACAATGAGCAGTTCTTC,CASSSSESGGSYNEQFF